One sample yielded the 3 T cell receptor beta chains listed below, sequenced in a study of blood T cell repertoires in COVID-19 (dated by TCRdb to the early 2020s). The protocol used for the library was the immunoSEQ multiplex PCR assay. TCRdb took over this immuneACCESS table, retaining in-frame rearrangements with V and J assigned. Such tables are incomplete; in checked studies, under half of the missing clones stem from an unresolved V gene, and the remainder is unexplained. The sample table records over 150,000 clones; 90% of these occur just once. The top ten hold 0.53% of the sample. The sequenced material came from peripheral blood. These receptors all stem from a man aged 50 or older with acute or convalescent COVID-19.

The V and J genes are TRBV5-1 and TRBJ2-3; D unresolved. The CDR3 sequence is 14 residues long. CDR1 is SGHRS, CDR2 YFSETQ, per germline. V was trimmed by 3 bases and J by 2 bases, leaving 10 bases between them. CDR3 region: CASSSLVFTDTQYF. The CDR3 nucleotides are TGCGCCAGCAGCTCTCTAGTGTTCACAGATACGCAGTATTTT. Together with reference TRBV5-1 and TRBJ2-3, the CDR3 gives the full variable domain: KAGVTQTPRYLIKTRGQQVTLSCSPISGHRSVSWYQQTPGQGLQFLFEYFSETQRNKGNFPGRFSGRQFSNSRSEMNVSTLELGDSALYLCASSSLVFTDTQYFGPGTRLTVL.

The rearrangement joins TRBV7-8 to TRBJ1-5; D gene uncertain. Germline-derived CDR1 and CDR2 are SGHVS and FQNEAQ. The CDR3 length is 15 residues. The V end lost 3 bases, the J end lost 0 bases, and 9 bases lay between the germline ends. CDR3 sequence: CASSLRAYSNQPQHF. The CDR3 coding sequence is TGTGCCAGCAGCTTGCGTGCATATAGCAATCAGCCCCAGCATTTT.

This clone has only a few counts. The rearrangement links TRBV28 to TRBJ1-4; the D is unclear. CDR1 MDHEN and CDR2 SYDVKM come from the germline V gene. The CDR3 is 14 residues long. V was clipped by 3 bases and J by 3 bases, with 8 bases between them. The CDR3: CASSLRGSNEKLFF. CDR3 bases: TGTGCCAGCAGTTTGCGGGGTTCTAATGAAAAACTGTTTTTT.